The present T cell receptor (beta chain) was sequenced within a study of shared clonotypes between healthy human individuals. The table came from immunoSEQ multiplex PCR; TCRdb's copy has only in-frame clones and leaves some out. The table has about 2.1 million clones, roughly 95% seen once. Trimming took 4 bases from V and 4 from J, leaving 14 bases between them. The CDR3 spans 15 residues. Germline-derived CDR1 and CDR2 are WNHNN and SYGVQD (reference sequence). Naive CD8 cells were CD45RO-negative, positively selected for CCR7, excluding terminally differentiated effector memory CD45RA+ cells. All donors qualified as healthy HIV-negative adults and had experienced no recent acute infections or vaccinations.

This clonotype was obtained from a young man in good health. Some clones in this sample may be carry-over from other donors' samples. Sequencing input: naive CD8+ T cells from PBMCs. The chain carries TRBV10-1 and TRBJ2-1, with unresolved D. CDR3: CASSGTPARYNEQFF. CDR3 coding DNA: TGCGCCAGCAGTGGGACCCCCGCGAGGTACAATGAGCAGTTCTTC.